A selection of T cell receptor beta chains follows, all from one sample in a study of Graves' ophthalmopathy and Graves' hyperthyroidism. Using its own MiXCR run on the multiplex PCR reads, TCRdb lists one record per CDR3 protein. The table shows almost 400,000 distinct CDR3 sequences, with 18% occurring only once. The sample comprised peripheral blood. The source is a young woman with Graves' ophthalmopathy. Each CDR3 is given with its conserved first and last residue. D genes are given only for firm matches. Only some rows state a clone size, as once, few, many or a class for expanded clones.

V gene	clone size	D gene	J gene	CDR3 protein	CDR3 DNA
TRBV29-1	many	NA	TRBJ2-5	CSVGGAQETQYF	TGCAGCGTTGGGGGCGCTCAAGAGACCCAGTACTTC
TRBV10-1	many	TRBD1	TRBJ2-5	CASSEFGQGRETQYF	TGCGCCAGCAGTGAGTTTGGACAGGGAAGGGAGACCCAGTACTTC
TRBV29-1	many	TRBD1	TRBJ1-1	CSVEGQGMNTEAFF	TGCAGCGTTGAGGGACAGGGGATGAACACTGAAGCTTTCTTT
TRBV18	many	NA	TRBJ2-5	CASSPPLSGETQYF	TGTGCCAGCTCACCACCGTTGTCCGGGGAGACCCAGTACTTC
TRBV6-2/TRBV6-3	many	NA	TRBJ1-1	CASNPRGTEAFF	TGTGCCAGCAACCCTAGAGGGACTGAAGCTTTCTTT
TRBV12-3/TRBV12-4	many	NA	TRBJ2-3	CASRRGDTQYF	TGTGCCAGCAGACGGGGAGATACGCAGTATTTT
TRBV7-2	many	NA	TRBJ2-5	CASSFPTVGKETQYF	TGTGCCAGCAGCTTCCCAACCGTGGGGAAAGAGACCCAGTACTTC
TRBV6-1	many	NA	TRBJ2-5	CASSTAQYF	TGTGCCAGCAGTACCGCCCAGTACTTC
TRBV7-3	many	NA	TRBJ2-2	CASSQGGDTGELFF	TGTGCCAGCAGCCAAGGGGGTGACACCGGGGAGCTGTTTTTT
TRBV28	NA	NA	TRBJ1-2	CASSSRSANYGYTF	TGTGCCAGCAGTTCCCGGTCGGCTAACTATGGCTACACCTTC
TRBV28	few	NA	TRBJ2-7	CASSLLVGRREQYF	TGTGCCAGCAGTTTATTAGTGGGCCGGCGGGAGCAGTACTTC
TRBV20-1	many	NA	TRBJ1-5	CSARDVAGWQPQHF	TGCAGTGCTAGAGATGTCGCAGGGTGGCAGCCCCAGCATTTT
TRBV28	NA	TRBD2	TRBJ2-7	CASTYAGLAGAEEQYF	TGTGCCAGCACCTACGCGGGGCTAGCGGGAGCCGAAGAGCAGTACTTC
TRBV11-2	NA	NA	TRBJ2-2	CASRGGGNTGELFF	TGTGCCAGCAGAGGGGGAGGGAACACCGGGGAGCTGTTTTTT
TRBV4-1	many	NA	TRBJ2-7	CASSGWATYEQYF	TGCGCCAGCTCCGGGTGGGCTACCTACGAGCAGTACTTC
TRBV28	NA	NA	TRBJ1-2	CASSSPLEGNYGYTF	TGTGCCAGCAGTTCCCCTCTAGAGGGGAACTATGGCTACACCTTC
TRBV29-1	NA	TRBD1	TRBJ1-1	CSVQKTGRDTEAFF	TGCAGCGTCCAGAAGACAGGGCGAGACACTGAAGCTTTCTTT
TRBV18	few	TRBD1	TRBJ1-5	CASSPQQGAKQPQHF	TGTGCCAGCTCACCACAACAGGGGGCGAAACAGCCCCAGCATTTT
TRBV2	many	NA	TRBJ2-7	CASLSREQYF	TGTGCCAGCCTAAGTCGCGAGCAGTACTTC
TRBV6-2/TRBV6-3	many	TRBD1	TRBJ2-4	CASSHPFDRVENIQYF	TGTGCCAGCAGTCACCCTTTTGACAGGGTTGAGAACATTCAGTACTTC
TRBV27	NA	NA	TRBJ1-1	CASTPGGMNTEAFF	TGTGCCAGCACTCCCGGGGGCATGAACACTGAAGCTTTCTTT
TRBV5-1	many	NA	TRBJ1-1	CASSWDGLNTEAFF	TGCGCCAGCAGCTGGGACGGTTTGAACACTGAAGCTTTCTTT
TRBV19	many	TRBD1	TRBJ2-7	CASSKDRELYEQYF	TGTGCCAGTAGTAAGGACAGGGAACTCTACGAGCAGTACTTC
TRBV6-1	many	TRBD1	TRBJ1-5	CASRPGQVMGQPQHF	TGTGCCAGCAGACCGGGACAGGTAATGGGACAGCCCCAGCATTTT
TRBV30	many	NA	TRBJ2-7	CAWSVQQGNEQYF	TGTGCCTGGAGTGTCCAACAGGGTAACGAGCAGTACTTC
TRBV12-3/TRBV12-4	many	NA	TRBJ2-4	CASSRRQALAKNIQYF	TGTGCCAGCAGTCGCCGACAGGCGCTAGCCAAAAACATTCAGTACTTC
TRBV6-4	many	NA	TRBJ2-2	CASRVLPGLQNTGELFF	TGTGCCAGCAGAGTTCTGCCGGGACTTCAGAACACCGGGGAGCTGTTTTTT
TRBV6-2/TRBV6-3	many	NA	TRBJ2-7	CATYGGNYEQYF	TGTGCCACCTATGGGGGGAACTACGAGCAGTACTTC
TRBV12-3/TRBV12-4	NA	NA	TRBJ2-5	CASSGPHTDSETQYF	TGTGCCAGCTCGGGACCCCACACAGACTCGGAGACCCAGTACTTC
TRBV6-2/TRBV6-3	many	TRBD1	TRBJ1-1	CASTLASGGIYTEAFF	TGTGCCAGCACCCTTGCATCAGGGGGCATTTACACTGAAGCTTTCTTT
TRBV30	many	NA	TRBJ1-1	CAFTGSMNTEAFF	TGTGCCTTCACGGGGAGCATGAACACTGAAGCTTTCTTT
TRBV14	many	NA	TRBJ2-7	CASSQGGATYEQYF	TGTGCCAGCAGCCAAGGGGGGGCCACCTACGAGCAGTACTTC
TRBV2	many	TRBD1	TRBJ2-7	CAGQASYEQYF	TGTGCCGGACAGGCATCCTACGAGCAGTACTTC
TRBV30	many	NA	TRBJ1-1	CAWSRGLGGNTEAFF	TGTGCCTGGAGTAGAGGGCTAGGGGGGAACACTGAAGCTTTCTTT
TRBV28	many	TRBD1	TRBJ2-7	CASSPPQGPLTYEQYF	TGTGCCAGCAGTCCCCCACAGGGGCCCCTAACCTACGAGCAGTACTTC
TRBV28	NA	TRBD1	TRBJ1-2	CASKTGGSYGYTF	TGTGCCAGTAAGACAGGGGGCAGTTATGGCTACACCTTC
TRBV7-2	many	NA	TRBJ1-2	CASSLEGPSGGYTF	TGTGCCAGCAGCTTAGAAGGCCCTTCCGGGGGCTACACCTTC
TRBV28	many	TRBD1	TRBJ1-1	CASSRSGTGFEAFF	TGTGCCAGCAGCCGGTCCGGGACAGGGTTTGAAGCTTTCTTT
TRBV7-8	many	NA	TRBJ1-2	CASSLITGGGYTF	TGTGCCAGCAGCTTAATCACAGGTGGAGGCTACACCTTC
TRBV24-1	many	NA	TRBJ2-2	CAISDVRGSTGELFF	TGTGCCATCAGTGATGTTCGGGGTTCCACCGGGGAGCTGTTTTTT
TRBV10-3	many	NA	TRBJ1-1	CAIRPQAGGNTEAFF	TGTGCCATCAGGCCCCAGGCGGGAGGCAACACTGAAGCTTTCTTT